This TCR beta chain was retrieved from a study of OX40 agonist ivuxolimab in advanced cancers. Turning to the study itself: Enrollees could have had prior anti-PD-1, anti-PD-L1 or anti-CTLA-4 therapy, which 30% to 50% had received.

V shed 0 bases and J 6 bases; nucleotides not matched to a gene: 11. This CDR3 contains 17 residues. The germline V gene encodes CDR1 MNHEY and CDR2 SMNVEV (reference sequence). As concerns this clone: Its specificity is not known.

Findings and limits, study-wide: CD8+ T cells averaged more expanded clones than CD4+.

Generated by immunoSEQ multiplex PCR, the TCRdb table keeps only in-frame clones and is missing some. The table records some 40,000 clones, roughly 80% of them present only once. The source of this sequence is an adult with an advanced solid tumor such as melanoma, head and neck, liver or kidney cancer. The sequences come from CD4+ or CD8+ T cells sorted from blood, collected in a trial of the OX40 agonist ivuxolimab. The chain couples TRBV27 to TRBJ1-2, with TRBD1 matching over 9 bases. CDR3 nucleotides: TGTGCCAGCAGTTTATCAGGCGGACAGGGGATCATAGATGGCTACACCTTC. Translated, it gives CASSLSGGQGIIDGYTF.